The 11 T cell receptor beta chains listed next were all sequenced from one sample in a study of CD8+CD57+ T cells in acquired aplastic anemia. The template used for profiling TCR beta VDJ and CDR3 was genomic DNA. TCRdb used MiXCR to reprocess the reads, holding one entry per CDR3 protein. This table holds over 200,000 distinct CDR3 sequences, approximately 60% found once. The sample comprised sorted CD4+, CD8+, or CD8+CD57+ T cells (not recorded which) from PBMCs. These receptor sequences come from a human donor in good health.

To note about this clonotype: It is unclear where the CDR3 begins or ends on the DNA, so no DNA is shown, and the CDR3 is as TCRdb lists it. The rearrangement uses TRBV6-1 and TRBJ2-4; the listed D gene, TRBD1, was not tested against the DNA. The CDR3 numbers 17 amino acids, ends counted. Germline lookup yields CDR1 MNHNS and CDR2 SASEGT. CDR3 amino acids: CASPGVGGGTAKNIQNF.

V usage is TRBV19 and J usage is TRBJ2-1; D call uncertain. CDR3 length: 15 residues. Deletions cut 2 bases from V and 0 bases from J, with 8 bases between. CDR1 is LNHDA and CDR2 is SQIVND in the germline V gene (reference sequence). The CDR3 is CASSISVTSYNEQFF. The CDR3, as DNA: TGTGCCAGTAGTATATCCGTAACCTCCTACAATGAGCAGTTCTTC.

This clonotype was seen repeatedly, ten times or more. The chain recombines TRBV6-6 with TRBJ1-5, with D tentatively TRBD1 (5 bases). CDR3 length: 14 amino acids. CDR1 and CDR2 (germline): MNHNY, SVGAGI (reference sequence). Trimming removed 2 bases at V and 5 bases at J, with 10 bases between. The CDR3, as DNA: TGTGCCAGCAGTTACCGGCAGGGCGATCAGCCCCAGCATTTT. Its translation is CASSYRQGDQPQHF.

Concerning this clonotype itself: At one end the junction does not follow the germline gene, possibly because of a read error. The CDR3 sequence: CASSYRGYGQYF. In DNA, the CDR3 is TGTGCCAGCAGCTACAGGGGCTACGGGCAGTACTTC. The rearrangement links TRBV7-8 to TRBJ2-7; 7 bases line up with TRBD1. This CDR3 is 12 amino acids long. The germline V gene encodes CDR1 SGHVS and CDR2 FQNEAQ.

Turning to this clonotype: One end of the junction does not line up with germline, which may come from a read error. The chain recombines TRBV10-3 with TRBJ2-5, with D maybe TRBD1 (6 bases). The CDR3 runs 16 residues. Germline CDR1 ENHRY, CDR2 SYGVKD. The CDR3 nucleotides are TGTGCCAGCAGTGTGGGGGACACCCCGTCGGGAGAGACCCAGTACTTC. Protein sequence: CASSVGDTPSGETQYF.

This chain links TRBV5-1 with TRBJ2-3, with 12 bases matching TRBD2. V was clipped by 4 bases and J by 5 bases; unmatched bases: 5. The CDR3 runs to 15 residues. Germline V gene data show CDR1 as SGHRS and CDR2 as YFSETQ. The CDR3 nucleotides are TGCGCCAGCAGCCTGAGGACTAGCGGGAAAGATACGCAGTATTTT. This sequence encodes CASSLRTSGKDTQYF.

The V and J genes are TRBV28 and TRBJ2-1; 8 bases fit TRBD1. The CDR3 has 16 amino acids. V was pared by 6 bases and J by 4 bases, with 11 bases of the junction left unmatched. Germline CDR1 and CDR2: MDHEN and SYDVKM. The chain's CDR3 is CASSPPGQATYNEQFF. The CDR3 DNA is TGTGCCAGCAGCCCACCGGGACAGGCTACTTACAATGAGCAGTTCTTC.

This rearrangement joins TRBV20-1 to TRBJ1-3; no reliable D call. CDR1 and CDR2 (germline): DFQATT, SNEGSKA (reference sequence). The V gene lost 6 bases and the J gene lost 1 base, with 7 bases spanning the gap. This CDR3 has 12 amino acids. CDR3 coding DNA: TGCAGTGCGGCAAAATCTGGAAACACCATATATTTT. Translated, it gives CSAAKSGNTIYF.

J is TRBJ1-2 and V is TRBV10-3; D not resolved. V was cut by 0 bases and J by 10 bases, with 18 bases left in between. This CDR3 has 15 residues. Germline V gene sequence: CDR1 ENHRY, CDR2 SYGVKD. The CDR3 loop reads CAISESTSLTWDYTF. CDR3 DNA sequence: TGTGCCATCAGTGAGTCGACCAGTCTAACGTGGGACTACACCTTC.

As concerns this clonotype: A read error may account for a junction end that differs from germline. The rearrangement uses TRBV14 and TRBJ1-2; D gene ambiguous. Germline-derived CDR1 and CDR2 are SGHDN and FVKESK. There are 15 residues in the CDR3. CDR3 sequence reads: CASSQVIGVMYVYTF. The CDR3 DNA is TGTGCCAGCAGCCAAGTGATCGGGGTTATGTATGTCTACACCTTC.

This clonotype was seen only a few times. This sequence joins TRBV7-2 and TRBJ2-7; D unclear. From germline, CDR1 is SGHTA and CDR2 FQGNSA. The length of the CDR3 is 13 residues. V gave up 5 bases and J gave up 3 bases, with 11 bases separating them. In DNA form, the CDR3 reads TGTGCCAGCAGCACGATCAGGTACTACGAGCAGTACTTC. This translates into CASSTIRYYEQYF.